This T cell receptor (beta chain) originates from a study of shared clonotypes between healthy human individuals. Findings and caveats of the study: Among donors, sharing of clonotypes was expected to be affected by sequencing depth. The genetic and exposure-history diversity represented was limited by few donors.

Germline lookup yields CDR1 KGHSH and CDR2 LQKENI. This CDR3 region has 15 residues. Trimming removed 6 bases from V and 1 base from J, with 15 bases in between. Genomic DNA of every subset was divided equally among multiple immunoSEQ plates. As processed by the authors: ImmunoSEQ only sent back junction sequences with no quality scores, so filtering was done differently. Profiled with immunoSEQ multiplex PCR; TCRdb holds only in-frame clones, not every one. V and J calls and clone size follow that table, whereas D and trimming were derived from the DNA. The table includes 450,000 to 500,000 clones, less than 80% detected once. As concerns this clone: Its antigen is currently unknown.

The sequence was collected from a woman aged 40-49 years in good health. Some clones in this sample may be carry-over from other donors' samples. The sample taken for sequencing was PBMCs. This rearrangement joins TRBV18 to TRBJ2-5, with D possibly called TRBD1 or TRBD2 (5 bases each). Here the CDR3 DNA reads TGTGCCAGCTCTCCCACTTCGGGGACCCAAGAGACCCAGTACTTC. Protein: CASSPTSGTQETQYF.